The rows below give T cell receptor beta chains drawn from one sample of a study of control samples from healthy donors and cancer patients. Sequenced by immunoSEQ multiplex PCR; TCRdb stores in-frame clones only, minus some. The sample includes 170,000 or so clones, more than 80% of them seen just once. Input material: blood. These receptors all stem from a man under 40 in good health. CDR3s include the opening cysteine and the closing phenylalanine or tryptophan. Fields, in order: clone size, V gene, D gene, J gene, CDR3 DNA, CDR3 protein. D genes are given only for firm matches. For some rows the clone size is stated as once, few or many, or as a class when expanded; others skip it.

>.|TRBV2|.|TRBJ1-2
TGTGCCAGCAGTAGGTTGACAGCCCTTAACTATGGCTACACCTTC
CASSRLTALNYGYTF
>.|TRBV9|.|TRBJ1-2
TGTGCCAGCAGCGAATCGGCTACTAACTATGGCTACACCTTC
CASSESATNYGYTF
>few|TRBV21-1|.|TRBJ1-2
TGTGCCAGCAGCAAAGTCGGGCCTTACTATGGCTACACCTTC
CASSKVGPYYGYTF
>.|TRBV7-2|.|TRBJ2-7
TGTGCCAGCAGCTTAAGCCAAACCAGTTCCTACGAGCAGTACTTC
CASSLSQTSSYEQYF
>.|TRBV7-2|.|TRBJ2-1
TGTGCCAGCAGCTGGGGTCGTAACAATGAGCAGTTCTTC
CASSWGRNNEQFF
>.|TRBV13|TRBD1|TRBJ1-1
TGTGCCAGCAGCTTCAGGGGGAGGACTGAAGCTTTCTTT
CASSFRGRTEAFF
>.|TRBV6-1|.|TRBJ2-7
TGTGCCAGCAGTGAAGTACAGGTCAGCTCCTACGAGCAGTACTTC
CASSEVQVSSYEQYF
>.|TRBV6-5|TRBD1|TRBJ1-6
TGTGCCAGCAGGTCCGGACAGGGTTATTCACCCCTCCACTTT
CASRSGQGYSPLHF
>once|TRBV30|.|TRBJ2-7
TGTGCCTGGAGCGGACCCTACGAGCAGTACTTC
CAWSGPYEQYF
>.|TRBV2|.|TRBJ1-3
TGTGCCAGCAGTGACAGGGTGGCCTCTGGAAACACCATATATTTT
CASSDRVASGNTIYF
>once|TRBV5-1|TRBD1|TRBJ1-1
TGCGCCAGCAGCTTTATGACAGGGTTAAACACTGAAGCTTTCTTT
CASSFMTGLNTEAFF
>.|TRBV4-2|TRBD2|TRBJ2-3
TGTGCCAGCAGCCTCCTCGGGGGGAGCACAGATACGCAGTATTTT
CASSLLGGSTDTQYF
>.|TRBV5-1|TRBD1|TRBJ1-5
TGCGCCAGCAGCGCCGGACAGGGGAATCAGCCCCAGCATTTT
CASSAGQGNQPQHF
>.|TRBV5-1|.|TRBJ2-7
TGCGCCAGCGCCCTGCAGACTAGGCACGAGCAGTACTTC
CASALQTRHEQYF
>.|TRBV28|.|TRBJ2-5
TGTGCCAGCAGTTTGGTTGGTTCTTGGGAGACCCAGTACTTC
CASSLVGSWETQYF
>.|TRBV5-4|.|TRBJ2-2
TGTGCCAGCAGCTCACTGAGCACCGGGGAGCTGTTTTTT
CASSSLSTGELFF
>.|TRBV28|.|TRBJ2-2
TGTGCCAGCAGTTTAGGACGGGTCGCGAACACCGGGGAGCTGTTTTTT
CASSLGRVANTGELFF
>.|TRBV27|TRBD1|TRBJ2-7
TGTGCCAGCAGTTTATCAGGTCAGGGGGCCTACGAGCAGTACTTC
CASSLSGQGAYEQYF
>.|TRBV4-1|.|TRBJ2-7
TGCGCCAGCAGCCAAGAAGGGCATATCTACTACGAGCAGTACTTC
CASSQEGHIYYEQYF
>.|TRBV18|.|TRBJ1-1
TGTGCCAGCTCACGCGACAAGAACACTGAAGCTTTCTTT
CASSRDKNTEAFF
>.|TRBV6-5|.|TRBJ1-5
TGTGCCAGCGCAACGAACGGGGGCCCGGGGCATTTT
CASATNGGPGHF
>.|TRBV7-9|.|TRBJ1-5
TGTGCCAGCACCTCATCAGATAGCAATCAGCCCCAGCATTTT
CASTSSDSNQPQHF
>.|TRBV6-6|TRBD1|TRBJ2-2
TGTGCCAGCCTAGTAGCCGGGACAGCGAGCACCGGGGAGCTGTTTTTT
CASLVAGTASTGELFF
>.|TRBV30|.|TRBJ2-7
TGTGCCTGGAGCGCCGTATGGGGCCCCGCCGACGAGCAGTACTTC
CAWSAVWGPADEQYF
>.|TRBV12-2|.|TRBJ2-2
TGTGCAAGTCGCGCCGCCGGGAGGTTTCGGACCGGGGAGCTGTTTTTT
CASRAAGRFRTGELFF
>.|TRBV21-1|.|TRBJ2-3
TGTGCCAGCAGCAAAGGGGACGGGCCTAGCACAGATACGCAGTATTTT
CASSKGDGPSTDTQYF
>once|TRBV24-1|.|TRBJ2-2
TGTGCCACCAGTGATAAACTGAGAGACATCCCCACCGGGGAGCTGTTTTTT
CATSDKLRDIPTGELFF
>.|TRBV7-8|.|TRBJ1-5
TGTGCCAGCAGCTTAGTTGGCAATCAGCCCCAGCATTTT
CASSLVGNQPQHF
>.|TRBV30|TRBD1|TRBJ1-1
TGTGCCTGGACCGAACAGGGGGAAGCTTTCTTT
CAWTEQGEAFF
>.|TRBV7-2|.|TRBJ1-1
TGTGCCAGCAGCTTAGCGGTCCATTACACTGAAGCTTTCTTT
CASSLAVHYTEAFF
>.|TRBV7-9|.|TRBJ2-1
TGTGCCAGCAGCCCCAGCGTGAGTTATGAGCAGTTCTTC
CASSPSVSYEQFF
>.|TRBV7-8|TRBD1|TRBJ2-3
TGTGCCAGCAGCCCCCGGACAGGGCGGTCAGGGGATACGCAGTATTTT
CASSPRTGRSGDTQYF
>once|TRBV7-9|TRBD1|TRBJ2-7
TGTGCCAGCAGCCCGGGACAGGGATACTACGAGCAGTACTTC
CASSPGQGYYEQYF
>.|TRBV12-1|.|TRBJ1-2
TGTGCCAGCACCAAACTACCTTCGGGGGGCTCTGGTGGCTACACCTTC
CASTKLPSGGSGGYTF
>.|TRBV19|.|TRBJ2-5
TGTGCCAGTAGTAAACGGACAAAGGGGACCCAAGAGACCCAGTACTTC
CASSKRTKGTQETQYF
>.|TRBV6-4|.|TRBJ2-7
TGTGCCAGCAGTGTCGAACTAGGTAACGAGCAGTACTTC
CASSVELGNEQYF
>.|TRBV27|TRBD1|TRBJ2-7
TGTGCCAGCAGCCCGACAGGGACCCACGAGCAGTACTTC
CASSPTGTHEQYF
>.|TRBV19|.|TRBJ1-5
TGTGCCAGTAGTATGGGAGGAGGGTATAGCAATCAGCCCCAGCATTTT
CASSMGGGYSNQPQHF
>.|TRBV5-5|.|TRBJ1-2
TGTGCCAGCAGCTTGGGGGGGCTAGCTAACTATGGCTACACCTTC
CASSLGGLANYGYTF
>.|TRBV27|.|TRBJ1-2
TGTGCCAGCAGTTTTCGGAGGGAGGGATCTGGCTACACCTTC
CASSFRREGSGYTF
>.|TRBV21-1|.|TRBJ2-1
TGTGCCAGCAGTCCCGGCCCCCGGACTAGCGCAAACGGGGAGCAGTTCTTC
CASSPGPRTSANGEQFF
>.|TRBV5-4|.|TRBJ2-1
TGTGCCAGCAGCGAGGGTAGCCCTAGACAGTACAATGAGCAGTTCTTC
CASSEGSPRQYNEQFF
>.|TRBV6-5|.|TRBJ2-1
TGTGCCAGCAGTCCCGACCCCGGTAGGGTGAATGAGCAGTTCTTC
CASSPDPGRVNEQFF
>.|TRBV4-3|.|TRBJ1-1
TGCGCCAGCAGCCAAGATGATCAGGGCCCCTGGGTGGCTTTCTTT
CASSQDDQGPWVAFF
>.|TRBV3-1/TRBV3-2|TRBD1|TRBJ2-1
TGTGCCAGCAGCCAAGACACCGGGACAGGGGGCATTGAGCAGTTCTTC
CASSQDTGTGGIEQFF
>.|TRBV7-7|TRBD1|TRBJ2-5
TGTGCCAGCAGCTTGACCGGGACAGGGACAGGAGAGACCCAGTACTTC
CASSLTGTGTGETQYF
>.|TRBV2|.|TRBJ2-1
TGTGCCAGCAGCAGTGTTCGCTCCTACAATGAGCAGTTCTTC
CASSSVRSYNEQFF
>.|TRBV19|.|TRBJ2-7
TGTGCCAGTAGTATAAATGCAGTGGACGAGCAGTACTTC
CASSINAVDEQYF
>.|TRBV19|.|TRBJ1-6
TGTGCCAGTAGTATCGCGGCCGATTCACCCCTCCACTTT
CASSIAADSPLHF
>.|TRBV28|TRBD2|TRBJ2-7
TGTGCCAGCATAAGAGGGAGGGCCTCATACGAGCAGTACTTC
CASIRGRASYEQYF
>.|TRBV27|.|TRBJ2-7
TGTGCCAGCAGCCCTCAAATCGTCGGGGAGCAGTACTTC
CASSPQIVGEQYF